The clone carrying this T cell receptor beta chain was counted at least ten times. This specimen comes from a study of identical twins. TCRdb fed the 5' RACE reads into MiXCR, producing one record per CDR3 protein. The table records hundreds of thousands of distinct CDR3 sequences, around a sixth of them present only once. The V gene end was trimmed by 6 bases and the J gene end by 0 bases; junction bases not matched to a gene: 3. The CDR3 is 14 amino acids. These data also formed part of another study, on T cells expressing NK-cell markers. That work states: Repertoire data for TCR beta were derived from sorted T cells (CD3+CD56+NKG2C+, CD3+CD56+NKG2C- and CD3+CD56-NKG2C+). Evidence did not settle whether expanded NKG2C+ T cell clones targeted HCMV.

Sequencing was done on a sample of PBMCs. This rearrangement joins TRBV12-3 or TRBV12-4 to TRBJ1-1; 8 bases agree with TRBD1. The receptor's source is a woman aged 18-35 years in good health. The chain's CDR3 is CASRLGQVNTEAFF. CDR3 in DNA: TGTGCCAGCAGACTGGGACAGGTGAACACTGAAGCTTTCTTT.